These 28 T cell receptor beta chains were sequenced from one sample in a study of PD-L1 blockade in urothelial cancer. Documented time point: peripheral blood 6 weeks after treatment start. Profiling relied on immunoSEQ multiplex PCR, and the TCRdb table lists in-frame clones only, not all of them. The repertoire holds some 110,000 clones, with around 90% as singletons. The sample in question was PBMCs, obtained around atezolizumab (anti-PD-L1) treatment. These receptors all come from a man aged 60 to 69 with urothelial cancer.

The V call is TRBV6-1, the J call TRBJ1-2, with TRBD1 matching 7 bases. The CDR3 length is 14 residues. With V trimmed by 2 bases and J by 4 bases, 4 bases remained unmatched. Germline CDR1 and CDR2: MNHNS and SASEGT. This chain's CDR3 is CASSEMSGGYGYTF. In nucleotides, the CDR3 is TGTGCCAGCAGTGAAATGTCAGGGGGCTATGGCTACACCTTC.

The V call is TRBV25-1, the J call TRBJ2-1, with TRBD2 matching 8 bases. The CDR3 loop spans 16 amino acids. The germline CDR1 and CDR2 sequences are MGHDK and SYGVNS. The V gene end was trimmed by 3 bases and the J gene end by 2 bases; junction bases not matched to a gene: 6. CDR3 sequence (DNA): TGTGCCAGCAGTGATGTTGGCGGGAGGCCCTACAATGAGCAGTTCTTC. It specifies CASSDVGGRPYNEQFF.

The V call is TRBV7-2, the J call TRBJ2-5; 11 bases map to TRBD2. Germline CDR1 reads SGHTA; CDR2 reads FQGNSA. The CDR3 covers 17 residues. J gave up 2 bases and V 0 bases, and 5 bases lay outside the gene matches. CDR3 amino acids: CASSLAALAGGQETQYF. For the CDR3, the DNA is TGTGCCAGCAGCTTAGCCGCGCTAGCGGGGGGACAAGAGACCCAGTACTTC.

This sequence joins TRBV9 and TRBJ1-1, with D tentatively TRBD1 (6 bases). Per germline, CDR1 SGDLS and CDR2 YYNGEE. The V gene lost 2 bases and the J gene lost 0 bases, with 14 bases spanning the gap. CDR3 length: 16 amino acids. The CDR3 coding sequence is TGTGCCAGCAGCGTCGAAGCGACAGGACTGAACACTGAAGCTTTCTTT. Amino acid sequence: CASSVEATGLNTEAFF.

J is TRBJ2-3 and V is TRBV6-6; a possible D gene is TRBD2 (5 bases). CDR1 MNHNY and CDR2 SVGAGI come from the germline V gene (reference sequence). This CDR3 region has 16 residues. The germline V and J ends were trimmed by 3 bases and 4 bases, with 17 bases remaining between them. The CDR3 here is CASSYGRGGGPDTQYF. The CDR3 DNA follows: TGTGCCAGCAGTTATGGACGAGGAGGAGGTCCAGATACGCAGTATTTT.

The CDR3 DNA follows: TGTGCCAGCAGCTCCCCGGGGGGGACAGGGGGCGATTCACCCCTCCACTTT. Amino acid sequence: CASSSPGGTGGDSPLHF. This chain links TRBV5-8 with TRBJ1-6; 12 bases align to TRBD1. V shed 3 bases, J shed 8 bases, and the junction held 9 bases outside the gene matches. The germline gives CDR1 SGHTS, CDR2 YDEGEE. The CDR3 contains 17 residues. Combining the CDR3 with reference TRBV5-8 and TRBJ1-6 gives the whole variable domain EAGVTQSPTHLIKTRGQQATLRCSPISGHTSVYWYQQALGLGLQFLLWYDEGEERNRGNFPPRFSGRQFPNYSSELNVNALELEDSALYLCASSSPGGTGGDSPLHFGNGTRLTVT.

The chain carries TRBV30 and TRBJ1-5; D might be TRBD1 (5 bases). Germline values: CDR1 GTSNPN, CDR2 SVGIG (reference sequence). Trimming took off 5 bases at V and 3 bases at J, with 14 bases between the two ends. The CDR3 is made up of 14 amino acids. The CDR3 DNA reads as TGTGCCTGGTCACCGGGGGATTTCAATCAGCCCCAGCATTTT. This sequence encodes CAWSPGDFNQPQHF. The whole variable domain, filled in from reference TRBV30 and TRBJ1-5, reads SQTIHQWPATLVQPVGSPLSLECTVEGTSNPNLYWYRQAAGRGLQLLFYSVGIGQISSEVPQNLSASRPQDRQFILSSKKLLLSDSGFYLCAWSPGDFNQPQHFGDGTRLSIL.

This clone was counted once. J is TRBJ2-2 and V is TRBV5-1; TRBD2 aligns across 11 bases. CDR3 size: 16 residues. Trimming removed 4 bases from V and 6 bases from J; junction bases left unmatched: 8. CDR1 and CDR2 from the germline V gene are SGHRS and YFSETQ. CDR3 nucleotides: TGCGCCAGCAGCAAGACTAGCGGGATAGAAGCCGGGGAGCTGTTTTTT. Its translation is CASSKTSGIEAGELFF.

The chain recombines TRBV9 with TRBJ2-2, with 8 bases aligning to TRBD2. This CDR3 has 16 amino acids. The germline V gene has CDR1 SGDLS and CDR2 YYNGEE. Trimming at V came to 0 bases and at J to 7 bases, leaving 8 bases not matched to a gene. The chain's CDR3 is CASSVGAGGPNGELFF. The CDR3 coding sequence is TGTGCCAGCAGCGTAGGGGCGGGAGGACCGAACGGGGAGCTGTTTTTT.

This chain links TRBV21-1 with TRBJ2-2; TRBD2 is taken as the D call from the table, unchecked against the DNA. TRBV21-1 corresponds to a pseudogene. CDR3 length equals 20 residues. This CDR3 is CARGWPGLAGKATNTGELFF. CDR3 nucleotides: TGTGCCAGAGGTTGGCCGGGACTAGCGGGGAAAGCAACGAACACCGGGGAGCTGTTTTTT.

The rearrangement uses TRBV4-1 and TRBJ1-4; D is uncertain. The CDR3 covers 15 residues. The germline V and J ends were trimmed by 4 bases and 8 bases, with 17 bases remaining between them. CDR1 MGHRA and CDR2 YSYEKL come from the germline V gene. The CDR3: CASSLDGVGEEKLFF. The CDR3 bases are TGCGCCAGCAGCCTTGACGGGGTGGGAGAAGAAAAACTGTTTTTT.

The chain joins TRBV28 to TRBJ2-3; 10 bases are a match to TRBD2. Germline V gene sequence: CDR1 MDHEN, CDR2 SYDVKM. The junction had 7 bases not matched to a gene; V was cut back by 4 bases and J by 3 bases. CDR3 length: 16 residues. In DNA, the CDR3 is TGTGCCAGCAGTTCCCCCCTAGCGGGAGAAACAGATACGCAGTATTTT. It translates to CASSSPLAGETDTQYF.

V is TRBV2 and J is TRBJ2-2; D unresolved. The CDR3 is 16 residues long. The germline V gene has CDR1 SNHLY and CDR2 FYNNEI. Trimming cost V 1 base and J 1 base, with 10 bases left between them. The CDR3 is CASSEVGQKNTGELFF. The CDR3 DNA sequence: TGTGCCAGCAGTGAAGTTGGCCAGAAGAACACCGGGGAGCTGTTTTTT.

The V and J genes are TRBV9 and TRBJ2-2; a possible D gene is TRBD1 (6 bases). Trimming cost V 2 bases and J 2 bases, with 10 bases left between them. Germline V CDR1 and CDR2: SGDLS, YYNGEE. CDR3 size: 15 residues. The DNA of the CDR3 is TGTGCCAGCAGCGTCCGGGACATCAACACCGGGGAGCTGTTTTTT. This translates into CASSVRDINTGELFF.

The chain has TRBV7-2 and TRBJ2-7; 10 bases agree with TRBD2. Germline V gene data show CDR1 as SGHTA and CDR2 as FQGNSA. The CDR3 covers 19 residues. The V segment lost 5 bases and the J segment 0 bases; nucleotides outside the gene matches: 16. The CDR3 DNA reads TGTGCCAGCAGCCTACTCCGAGGGGGACTAGCGATAAGCTCCTACGAGCAGTACTTC. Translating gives CASSLLRGGLAISSYEQYF.

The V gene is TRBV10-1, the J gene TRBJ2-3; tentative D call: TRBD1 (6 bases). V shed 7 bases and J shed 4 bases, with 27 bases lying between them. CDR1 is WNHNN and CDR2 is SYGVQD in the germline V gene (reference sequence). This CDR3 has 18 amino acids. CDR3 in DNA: TGCGCCAGCAATTACAGGGTACCCGGTTCCCATCCAGCAGATACGCAGTATTTT. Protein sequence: CASNYRVPGSHPADTQYF.

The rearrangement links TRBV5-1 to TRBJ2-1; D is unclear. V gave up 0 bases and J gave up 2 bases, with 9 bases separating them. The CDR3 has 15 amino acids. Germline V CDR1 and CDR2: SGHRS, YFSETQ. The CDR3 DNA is TGCGCCAGCAGCTTGGATCTAGGCACCTACAATGAGCAGTTCTTC. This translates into CASSLDLGTYNEQFF.

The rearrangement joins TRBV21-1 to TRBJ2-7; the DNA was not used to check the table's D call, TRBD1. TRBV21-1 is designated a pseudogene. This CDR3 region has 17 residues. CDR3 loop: CATGAGTGVPSSYEQYF. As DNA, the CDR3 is TGTGCGACCGGCGCAGGGACAGGGGTCCCGAGCTCCTACGAGCAGTACTTC.

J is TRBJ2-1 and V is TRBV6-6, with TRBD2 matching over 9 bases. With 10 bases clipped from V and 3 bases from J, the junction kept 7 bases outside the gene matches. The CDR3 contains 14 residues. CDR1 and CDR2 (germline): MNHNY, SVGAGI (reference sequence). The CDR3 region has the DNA TGTGCCATTCATGGGACTAGCCTCTACAATGAGCAGTTCTTC. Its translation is CAIHGTSLYNEQFF.

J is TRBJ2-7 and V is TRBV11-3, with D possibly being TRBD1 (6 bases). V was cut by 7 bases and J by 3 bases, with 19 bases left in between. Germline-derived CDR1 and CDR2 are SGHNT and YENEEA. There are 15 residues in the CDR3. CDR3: CASILPQGSDYEQYF. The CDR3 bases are TGTGCCAGCATCCTACCACAGGGTTCGGACTACGAGCAGTACTTC.

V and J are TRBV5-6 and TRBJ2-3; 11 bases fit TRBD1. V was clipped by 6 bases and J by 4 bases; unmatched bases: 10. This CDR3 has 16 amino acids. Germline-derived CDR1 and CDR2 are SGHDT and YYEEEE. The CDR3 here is CASTSDRGRVSDTQYF. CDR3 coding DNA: TGTGCCAGCACGTCGGACAGGGGGCGCGTTTCAGATACGCAGTATTTT.

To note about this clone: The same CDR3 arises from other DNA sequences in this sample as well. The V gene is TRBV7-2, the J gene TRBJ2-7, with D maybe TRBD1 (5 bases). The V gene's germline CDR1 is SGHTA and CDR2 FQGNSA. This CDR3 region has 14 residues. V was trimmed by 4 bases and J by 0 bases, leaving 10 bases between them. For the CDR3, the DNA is TGTGCCAGCAGCTCGCAGGGAAGCTCCTACGAGCAGTACTTC. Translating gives CASSSQGSSYEQYF.

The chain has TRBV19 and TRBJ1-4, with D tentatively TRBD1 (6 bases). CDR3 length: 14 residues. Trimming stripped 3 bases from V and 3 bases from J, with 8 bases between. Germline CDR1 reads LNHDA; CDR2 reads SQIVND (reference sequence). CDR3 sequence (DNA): TGTGCCAGTAGTATGGACAGTTCTAATGAAAAACTGTTTTTT. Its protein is CASSMDSSNEKLFF.

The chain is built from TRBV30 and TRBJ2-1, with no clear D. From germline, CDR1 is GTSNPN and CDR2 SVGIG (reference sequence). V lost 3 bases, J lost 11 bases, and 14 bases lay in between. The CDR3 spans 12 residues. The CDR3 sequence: CAWSEDNLKQFF. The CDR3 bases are TGTGCCTGGAGCGAAGACAATTTAAAGCAGTTCTTC.

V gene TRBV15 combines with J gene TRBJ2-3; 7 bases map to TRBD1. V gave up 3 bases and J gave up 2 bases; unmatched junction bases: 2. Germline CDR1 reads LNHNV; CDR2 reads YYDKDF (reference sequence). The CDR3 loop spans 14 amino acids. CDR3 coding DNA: TGTGCCACCAGCAGTGACAGGGCCACAGATACGCAGTATTTT. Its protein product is CATSSDRATDTQYF. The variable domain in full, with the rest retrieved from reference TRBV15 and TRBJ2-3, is DAMVIQNPRYQVTQFGKPVTLSCSQTLNHNVMYWYQQKSSQAPKLLFHYYDKDFNNEADTPDNFQSRRPNTSFCFLDIRSPGLGDTAMYLCATSSDRATDTQYFGPGTRLTVL.

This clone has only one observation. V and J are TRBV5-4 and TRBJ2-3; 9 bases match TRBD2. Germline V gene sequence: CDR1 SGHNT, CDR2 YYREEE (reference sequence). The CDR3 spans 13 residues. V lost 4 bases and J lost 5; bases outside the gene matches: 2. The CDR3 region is CASSRSGGDTQYF. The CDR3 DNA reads TGTGCCAGCAGCCGTAGCGGGGGAGATACGCAGTATTTT.

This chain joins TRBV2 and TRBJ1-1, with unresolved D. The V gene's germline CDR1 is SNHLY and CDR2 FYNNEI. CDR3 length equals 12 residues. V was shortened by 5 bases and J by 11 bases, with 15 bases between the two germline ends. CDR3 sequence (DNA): TGTGCCAGCAGTAGGAGTGCTCTGAGGGCTTTCTTT. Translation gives CASSRSALRAFF.

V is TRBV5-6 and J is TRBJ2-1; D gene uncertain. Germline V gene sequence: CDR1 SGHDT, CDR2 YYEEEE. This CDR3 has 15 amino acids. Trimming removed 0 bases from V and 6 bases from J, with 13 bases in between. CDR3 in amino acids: CASSLARPLGNEQFF. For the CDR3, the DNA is TGTGCCAGCAGCTTGGCGCGACCCCTAGGCAATGAGCAGTTCTTC.